Reported below is one T cell receptor (beta chain). There is no known antigen for this receptor. Per-base quality was not reported, and no clone a single base away is much larger than it. Counted from cysteine to phenylalanine, this CDR3 has 15 amino acids. Only the CDR3 portion is preserved as DNA: 45 bases, with reading frame beginning at the first base. V gives up 2 bases and J gives up 1 base, and the segment between their germline ends measures 9 bases. Sequences MNHEY (CDR1) and SMNVEV (CDR2) are obtained from the germline V gene (reference sequence). This sample is drawn from a study of glioma-infiltrating T cells after dendritic cell vaccination (dated by TCRdb to 2016 to 2017). Context from the whole study: Of the roughly 15 glioblastoma patients in the cohort, all drawn from Phase I and II dendritic cell vaccination trials, 9 were newly diagnosed and 6 had recurrent disease. Patients received autologous tumor lysate-pulsed dendritic cell vaccination between about 2002 and 2013. The vaccine was prepared from monocyte-derived dendritic cells that were cultured for 6 to 7 days with IL-4 and GM-CSF and then pulsed overnight with autologous tumor lysate. Each patient got three intradermal injections of the dendritic cell vaccine, spaced at biweekly intervals, in the arm below the axilla. Tumor-infiltrating lymphocyte content was quantified and tumor and blood repertoires were compared in dendritic cell-vaccinated glioblastoma patients by deep sequencing of TCR beta CDR3 regions. Survival after dendritic cell vaccination was correlated with TCR sequencing metrics, such as TIL content and the overlap between tumor and blood repertoires.

TCRB CDR3 regions were amplified from approximately 2 ug genomic DNA, or all available DNA if less, using the immunoSEQ assay. For multiplex PCR, 60 forward primers for TCR V beta segments and 13 reverse primers for J beta segments were used. To estimate the number of reads per starting template, synthetic control templates were added to each sample at limiting dilution. The Illumina HiSeq System generated sequencing reads of 87 bp. In the source study's methods: PCR and sequencing errors were removed by a nearest neighbor algorithm that merged closely related sequences. TCR overlap was measured as the percentage of unique tumor TCR beta sequences that were also present in the peripheral blood of the same patient. The table comes from immuneACCESS by way of TCRdb, which keeps in-frame sequences with V and J called. Part of the clones is missing from these tables; in studies checked, under half for an unresolved V gene and the rest for unknown reasons. The V and J calls and clone size are taken from that table; D and trimming were inferred from the DNA. The sample data list about 65,000 clones, and about nine tenths of these were observed just once. Of the sample, around a tenth is held by the ten largest clones.

Study-level results and caveats: The TCR overlap response model with three groups was called speculative and said to need prospective validation. After dendritic cell vaccination, a higher estimated pretreatment TIL content predicted longer time to progression and longer overall survival. No direct relationship between TCR clonality and survival was found, suggesting a diverse polyclonal response may matter. The cohort was small and heterogeneous, few patients had complete blood and tumor sets, and even fewer had initial-recurrent tumor pairs.

Explained via the paper, the time point label denotes: after dendritic cell vaccination, including at tumor progression/relapse. Patients were selected for having adequate residual fresh-frozen tumor tissue and more than two years of available survival data. Although molecular status otherwise differed among the glioblastoma patients, no patient had an isocitrate dehydrogenase mutation. PBMC were collected before vaccination, two weeks after the third vaccination, and at tumor progression when it occurred. The Qiagen DNeasy Blood extraction Kit was used for extraction of genomic DNA. The clonotype comes from a human donor with glioblastoma. This chain joins TRBV27 to TRBJ1-3, and perhaps TRBD1 as D gene, on 5 matching bases. This specimen consisted of blood, obtained after dendritic cell vaccination. The CDR3 amino acid sequence is: CASSLKGQSGNTIYF. At the DNA level, the sequence is TGTGCCAGCAGTTTAAAGGGGCAGTCTGGAAACACCATATATTTT.